The entry that follows covers one TCR beta chain sequence. The specificity of this receptor is unknown. Within one base of it there is no much larger clone, and no base qualities were kept. CDR1 and CDR2 were assigned from the germline V gene (reference sequence) as MNHEY and SMNVEV. Germline trimming: 6 bases from V, 5 bases from J; junction bases outside gene matches: 4. The CDR3 spans 16 residues, from the cysteine through the phenylalanine. The CDR3 DNA has 48 bases and is translated from base 1. No immune events such as infections were documented for the healthy donors during the collection period. To calibrate time-dependent variance in a beta-binomial model of T-cell clone differential abundance, blood repertoires from healthy donors were used as a training cohort. The training cohort comprised about ten healthy donors, 3 female and 7 male. The donors were between roughly 29 and 70 years old, with an average age of about 45 years. Whole blood was collected from each healthy donor at three time points spaced about 14 days apart and obtained from a commercial supplier. Genomic DNA was extracted from unsorted whole blood for immunosequencing.

The data stem from a study of identifying expanded T cells in peripheral blood (dated by TCRdb to the late 2010s). Turning to the overall study: Four technical replicates, made by sequencing separate aliquots from the same pool of genomic DNA, were compared pairwise. The study at large found these results: The binomial model flagged around 1.3 differentially abundant clones between technical replicates, compared with approximately 15 over around 2 weeks and 19 over roughly 4 weeks. Across all healthy-donor time intervals, the beta-binomial model significantly cut both the number of clones called differentially abundant and the false-positive rate. Variance in clone template counts between approximately 2-week samples significantly increased with total template count across all healthy donors. The authors expected that biological variance in healthy repertoires might rise further over much longer intervals, such as months to years.

The immunoSEQ Assay, which relies on bias-controlled multiplex PCR amplification of genomic DNA, was used to profile TCRbeta CDR3 regions. In the authors' own workflow: The absolute abundance of each unique TCRbeta CDR3 region was quantified after sequences were collapsed and filtered. Differential abundance was tested with a binomial (Fisher-equivalent) model and with a beta-binomial model adding time-dependent variance fitted from healthy donors. Clones with fewer than 5 combined templates were removed, and a clone was called differentially abundant if the clone's Benjamini-Hochberg FDR was below 0.01. In the beta-binomial model, variance was expressed as a function of the total template count across the two samples, in the form v = (b*log(k)+a)^2. The source is immuneACCESS, and TCRdb retained only in-frame sequences with V and J called. Part of the clones is not carried over; for the studies checked, unresolved V genes explain less than half of this, and the remainder is unexplained. V, J and clone size reflect that table, while D and trimming were determined from the DNA. For this sample there are under 150,000 clones; 75% to 90% appear just once. The ten largest account for around 8.2% of the sample.

The source is a person aged 18-70 years in good health. Source material: blood. The sequence is built from TRBV27 and TRBJ2-2, and 15 junctional nucleotides match TRBD2. The CDR3 loop reads CASRTGLAGGTGELFF. The DNA sequence is given as TGTGCCAGCAGGACGGGACTAGCGGGAGGAACCGGGGAGCTGTTTTTT.